These T cell receptor beta chains were read from a single sample in a study of blood T cell repertoires in COVID-19. Using immunoSEQ multiplex PCR, the repertoire was profiled, and TCRdb retains in-frame clones only, with some absent. The sample records about 80,000 clones, approximately 88% being singletons. Sequencing used peripheral blood. The source of these receptors is a woman older than 75 with acute or convalescent COVID-19. The CDR3 runs from the conserved cysteine through the conserved F or W.

J gene	V gene	CDR3 protein
TRBJ2-1	TRBV19	CASSPRTGGAYNEQFF
TRBJ2-5	TRBV19	CASSIGTSGVQETQYF
TRBJ1-2	TRBV6-5	CASSLTGAYYGYTF
TRBJ1-6	TRBV7-2	CASSSIRGMPLHF
TRBJ1-6	TRBV28	CASSPSTAGVSPLHF
TRBJ1-1	TRBV5-1	CASSKTGVGNTEAFF
TRBJ2-3	TRBV9	CASSVSSGTSGTDTQYF
TRBJ1-2	TRBV19	CASSSPGGKSGYTF
TRBJ2-1	TRBV3-1/TRBV3-2	CASTPGAGGWNEQFF
TRBJ1-1	TRBV13	CASIKQGRREGTEAFF
TRBJ1-1	TRBV6-5	CANQQGGTEAFF
TRBJ2-2	TRBV30	CAWSPRQGAATGELFF